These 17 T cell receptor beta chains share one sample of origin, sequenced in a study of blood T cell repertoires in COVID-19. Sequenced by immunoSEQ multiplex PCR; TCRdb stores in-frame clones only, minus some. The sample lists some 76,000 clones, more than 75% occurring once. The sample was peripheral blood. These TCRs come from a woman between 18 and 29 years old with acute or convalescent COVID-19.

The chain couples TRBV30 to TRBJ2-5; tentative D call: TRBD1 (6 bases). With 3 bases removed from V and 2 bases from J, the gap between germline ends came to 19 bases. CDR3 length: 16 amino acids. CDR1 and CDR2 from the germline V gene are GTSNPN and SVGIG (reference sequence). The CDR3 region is CAWRSTRQAHQETQYF. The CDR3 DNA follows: TGTGCCTGGAGATCGACTCGACAGGCGCATCAAGAGACCCAGTACTTC.

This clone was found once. For the CDR3, the DNA is TGCAGCGTTAAGTTCCCGAGGTCGGGGACTGAAGCTTTCTTT. Translating gives CSVKFPRSGTEAFF. The chain has TRBV29-1 and TRBJ1-1; D gene unclear. V was trimmed by 5 bases and J by 5 bases, leaving 18 bases between them. The length of the CDR3 is 14 residues. Germline assignment: CDR1 SQVTM and CDR2 ANQGSEA.

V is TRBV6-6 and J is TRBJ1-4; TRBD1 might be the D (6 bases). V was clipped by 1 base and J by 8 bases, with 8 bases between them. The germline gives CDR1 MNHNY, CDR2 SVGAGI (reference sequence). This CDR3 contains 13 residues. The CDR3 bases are TGTGCCAGCAGTTACTGGGACAAAGAAAAACTGTTTTTT. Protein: CASSYWDKEKLFF.

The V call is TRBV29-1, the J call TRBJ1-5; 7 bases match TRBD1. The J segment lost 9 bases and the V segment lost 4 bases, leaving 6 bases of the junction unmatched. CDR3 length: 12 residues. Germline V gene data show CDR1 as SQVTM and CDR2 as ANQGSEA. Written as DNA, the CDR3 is TGCAGCGTTGGACAGGGTACAGGGCCCCAGCATTTT. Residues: CSVGQGTGPQHF.

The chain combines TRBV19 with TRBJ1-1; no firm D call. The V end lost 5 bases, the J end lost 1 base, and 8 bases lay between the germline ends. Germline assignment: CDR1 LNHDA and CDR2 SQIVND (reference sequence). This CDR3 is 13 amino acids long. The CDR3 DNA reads TGTGCCAGTAGTCCAAATTGGAACACTGAAGCTTTCTTT. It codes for CASSPNWNTEAFF.

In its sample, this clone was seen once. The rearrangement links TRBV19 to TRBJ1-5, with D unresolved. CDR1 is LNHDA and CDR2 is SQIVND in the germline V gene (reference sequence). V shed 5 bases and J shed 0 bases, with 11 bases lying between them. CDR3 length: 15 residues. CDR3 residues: CASSQQAYSNQPQHF. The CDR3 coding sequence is TGTGCCAGTAGTCAGCAGGCTTATAGCAATCAGCCCCAGCATTTT.

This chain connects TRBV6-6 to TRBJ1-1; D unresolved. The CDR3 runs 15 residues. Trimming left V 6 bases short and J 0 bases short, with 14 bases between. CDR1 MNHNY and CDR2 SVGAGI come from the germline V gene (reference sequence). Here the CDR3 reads CASSPHFELNTEAFF. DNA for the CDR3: TGTGCCAGCAGCCCCCACTTTGAGCTGAACACTGAAGCTTTCTTT.

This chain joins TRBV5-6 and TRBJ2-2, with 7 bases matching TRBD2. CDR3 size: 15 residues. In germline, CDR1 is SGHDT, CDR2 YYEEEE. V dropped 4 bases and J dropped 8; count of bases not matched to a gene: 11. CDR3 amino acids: CASSIGLPGRGELFF. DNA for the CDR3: TGTGCCAGCAGCATAGGACTACCCGGGAGGGGGGAGCTGTTTTTT.

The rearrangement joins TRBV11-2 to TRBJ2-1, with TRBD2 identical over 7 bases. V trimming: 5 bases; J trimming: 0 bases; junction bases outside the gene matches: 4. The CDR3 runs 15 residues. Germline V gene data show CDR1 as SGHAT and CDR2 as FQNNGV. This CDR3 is CASSAGESSYNEQFF. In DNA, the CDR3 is TGTGCCAGCAGCGCGGGGGAGAGCTCCTACAATGAGCAGTTCTTC.

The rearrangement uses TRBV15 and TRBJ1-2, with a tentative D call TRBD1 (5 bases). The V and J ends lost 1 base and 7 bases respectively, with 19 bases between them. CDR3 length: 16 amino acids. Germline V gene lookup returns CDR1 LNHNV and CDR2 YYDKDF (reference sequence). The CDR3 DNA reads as TGTGCCACCAGCAGAGTTGTGGGCAGGGCTTCTCGTGGCTACACCTTC. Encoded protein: CATSRVVGRASRGYTF.

The CDR3 is CASSPPRGFWELFF. Written as DNA, the CDR3 is TGTGCCAGCAGCCCTCCCAGGGGGTTTTGGGAGCTGTTTTTT. The V call is TRBV7-9, the J call TRBJ2-2, with 7 bases aligning to TRBD1. Per the germline V gene, CDR1 is SEHNR and CDR2 is FQNEAQ (reference sequence). The V segment lost 5 bases and the J segment 9 bases; nucleotides outside the gene matches: 9. This CDR3 is built from 14 residues.

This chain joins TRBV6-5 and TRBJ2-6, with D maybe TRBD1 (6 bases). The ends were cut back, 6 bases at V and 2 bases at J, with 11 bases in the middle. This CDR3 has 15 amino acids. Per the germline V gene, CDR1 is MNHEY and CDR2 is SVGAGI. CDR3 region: CASRGHEAGANVLTF. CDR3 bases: TGTGCCAGCAGGGGACATGAGGCTGGGGCCAACGTCCTGACTTTC.

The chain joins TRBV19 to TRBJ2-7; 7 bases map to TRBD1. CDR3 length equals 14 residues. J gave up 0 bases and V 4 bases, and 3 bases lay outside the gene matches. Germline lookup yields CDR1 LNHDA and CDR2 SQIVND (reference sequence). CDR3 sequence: CASSRDRNSYEQYF. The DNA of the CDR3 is TGTGCCAGTAGTAGGGACAGAAACTCCTACGAGCAGTACTTC.

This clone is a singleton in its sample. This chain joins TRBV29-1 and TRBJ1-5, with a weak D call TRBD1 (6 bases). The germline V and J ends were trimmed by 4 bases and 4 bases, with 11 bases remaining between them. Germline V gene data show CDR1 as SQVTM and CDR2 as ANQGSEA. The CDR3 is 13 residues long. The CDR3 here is CSVAGGLNQPQHF. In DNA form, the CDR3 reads TGCAGCGTTGCGGGGGGCTTAAATCAGCCCCAGCATTTT.

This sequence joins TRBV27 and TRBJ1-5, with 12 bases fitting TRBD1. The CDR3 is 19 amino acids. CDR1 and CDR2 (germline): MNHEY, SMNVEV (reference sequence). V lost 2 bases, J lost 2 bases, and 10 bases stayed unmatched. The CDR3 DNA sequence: TGTGCCAGCAGTTTAGGACCGGGACAGGGGGCTTCGGGCAATCAGCCCCAGCATTTT. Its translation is CASSLGPGQGASGNQPQHF.

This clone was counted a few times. The CDR3 here is CASSEGGAAKNIQYF. The CDR3 bases are TGTGCCAGCAGTGAGGGGGGGGCAGCCAAAAACATTCAGTACTTC. The chain combines TRBV2 with TRBJ2-4, with D possibly TRBD2 on 7 matching bases. Deletions cut 3 bases from V and 0 bases from J, with 9 bases between. CDR1 is SNHLY and CDR2 is FYNNEI in the germline V gene. The CDR3 runs 15 residues.

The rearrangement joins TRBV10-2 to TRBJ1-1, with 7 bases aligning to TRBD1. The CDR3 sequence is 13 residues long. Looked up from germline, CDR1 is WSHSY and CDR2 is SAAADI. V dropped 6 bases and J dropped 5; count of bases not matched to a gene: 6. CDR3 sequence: CASSDRVWTEAFF. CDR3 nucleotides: TGCGCCAGCAGCGACAGGGTATGGACTGAAGCTTTCTTT.